This T cell receptor (beta chain) originates from a study of blood T cell repertoires in COVID-19 (dated by TCRdb to the early 2020s). In terms of the full investigation: Collaborator samples came from the United States, Italy and Spain and covered acute and convalescent phases of COVID-19. Where available, HLA class I and class II types were taken from metadata supplied by the sample provider and were not determined by assay-based typing. A freely available public database, intended as a resource for researchers studying the immune response to SARS-CoV-2, is where the repertoires were released. The sample metadata nearly always contained a de-identified subject ID, COVID-19 status, age in years and sex. The material from the prospective study consisted of cDNA or gDNA derived from T cells, B-cell-depleted T cells, or PBMCs. Subjects who had been exposed to COVID-19, were actively infected with it, or had recovered from it provided the deeply sampled blood TCRbeta repertoires that made up the dataset. The samples were drawn from the first 160 participants of the ongoing ImmuneRACE study and from over a thousand subjects provided by 6 global collaborators.

Note on this clone: The antigen it binds to is not known. Base qualities are missing; no much larger clone stands one base away.

General findings and caveats noted by the study authors: The quantity of clinical and demographic metadata differed by source and by participant and was supplied without curation.

TCRbeta CDR3 regions were amplified from genomic DNA using the immunoSEQ Assay, a bias-controlled multiplex PCR. As for the authors' bioinformatics: Within the assay, amplification of reference gene primers was used to estimate how many nucleated cells each sample contained. Sequence reads were collapsed and filtered to measure the absolute abundance of every unique TCRbeta CDR3 rearrangement. Productive Simpson clonality was computed per sample as the square root of Simpson's diversity index over productive rearrangements. The immuneACCESS repertoire file appears here via TCRdb, limited to in-frame rearrangements. These files lack a portion of the clones; in checked studies, under half of the deficit traces to unresolved V genes, and the cause of the others is not known. The V and J calls and the clone size are those of that table, but D and trimming were determined from the DNA. Recorded for this sample are approximately 190,000 clones; 70% to 90% of them occurred a single time. In total, the top ten clones hold roughly 6.2% of the sample.

The germline V gene (reference sequence) yields MNHEY for CDR1 and SMNVEV for CDR2. The CDR3, from cysteine to phenylalanine, totals 12 residues. Only the CDR3 region is kept as DNA, spanning 36 bases read in frame from base 1. Relative to germline, V is 5 bases shorter and J is 6 bases shorter, with 5 bases between their ends. Samples from volunteer blood donors who had recovered from COVID-19 were contributed by a second Seattle source. Collaborating institutions collected whole blood in K2EDTA tubes following their own protocols. Collaborator samples were shipped for TCRbeta analysis as frozen whole blood, isolated PBMCs, or DNA extracted from either sample type.

Specimen: peripheral blood. This TCR was sampled from a woman in her 40s who had recovered from COVID-19. The sequence is built from TRBV27 and TRBJ1-6, with no D gene named confidently. The bases read TGTGCCAGCAGTGTCGGTAATTCACCCCTCCACTTT. It codes for CASSVGNSPLHF.